The sequence of this TCR beta chain was determined in a study of cytomegalovirus exposure and HLA in healthy donors. This clone has a single count. The PCR ran on 60 Vbeta and 13 Jbeta primers. TCRdb's copy holds only in-frame clones and misses some; the assay was immunoSEQ multiplex PCR. The data contain around 150,000 clones, around 66% of them singletons. This clonotype was sampled from a woman aged 25-40 years in good health and CMV-seropositive. The sequenced sample was PBMCs.

DNA for the CDR3: TGTGCCAGCAGCGTAGTAGCTGGATTTAACTATGGCTACACCTTC. Its translation is CASSVVAGFNYGYTF. J is TRBJ1-2 and V is TRBV9, with D uncertain. Trimming removed 0 bases from V and 1 base from J, with 10 bases in between. The CDR3 spans 15 residues. Per the germline V gene, CDR1 is SGDLS and CDR2 is YYNGEE.